This TCR beta chain was found in a study of vaccination effects on CD4 cells after COVID-19. Findings of the study overall: Late post-vaccination samples showed marked contraction of infection- and vaccine-induced clones. After vaccination of healthy people, only 1 of 255 vaccine-induced clones cross-reacted with common cold coronaviruses.

Trimming removed 7 bases at V and 0 bases at J, with 13 bases between. Germline V gene sequence: CDR1 LNHDA, CDR2 SQIVND (reference sequence). This CDR3 has 15 residues. A remark on this clone: Its antigen is unknown.

Antigen-specific CD4+ T cells were expanded (with viral peptide pools) by the ViraFEST assay ahead of sequencing. A 10-day culture period preceded the isolation of CD4+ T cells. Assay used: immunoSEQ multiplex PCR; TCRdb lists only in-frame clones, some missing. The profile shows fewer than 40,000 clones, 55% to 75% of them singletons. The clonotype was recovered from a human donor who received a COVID-19 vaccine. Sequencing was performed on CD4+ T cells from PBMCs cultured with HCoV-229E spike peptides, taken before COVID-19 vaccination. This rearrangement joins TRBV19 to TRBJ2-1, with a possible D match to TRBD2 (6 bases). The CDR3 here is CASTTGGTSYNEQFF. DNA for the CDR3: TGTGCCAGTACGACTGGCGGGACCTCCTACAATGAGCAGTTCTTC. Full variable domain (remainder filled in from reference TRBV19 and TRBJ2-1): DGGITQSPKYLFRKEGQNVTLSCEQNLNHDAMYWYRQDPGQGLRLIYYSQIVNDFQKGDIAEGYSVSREKKESFPLTVTSAQKNPTAFYLCASTTGGTSYNEQFFGPGTRLTVL.